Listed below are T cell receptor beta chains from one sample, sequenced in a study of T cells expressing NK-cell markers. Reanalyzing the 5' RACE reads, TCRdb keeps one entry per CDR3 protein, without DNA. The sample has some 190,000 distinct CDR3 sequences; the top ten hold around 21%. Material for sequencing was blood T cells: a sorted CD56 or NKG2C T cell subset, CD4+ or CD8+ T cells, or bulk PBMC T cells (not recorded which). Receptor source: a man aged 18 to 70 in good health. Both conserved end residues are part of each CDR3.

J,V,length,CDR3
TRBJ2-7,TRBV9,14,CASSVAGQEYEQYF
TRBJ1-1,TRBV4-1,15,CASSLEDRDYTEAFF
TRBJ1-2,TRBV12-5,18,CASGLDTNHLRPNYGYTF
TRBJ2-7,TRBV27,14,CASSLRIGYYEQYF
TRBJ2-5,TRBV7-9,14,CASSQSGAAETQYF
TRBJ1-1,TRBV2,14,CASTYRGIGTEAFF
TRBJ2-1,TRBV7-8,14,CASSPNRGENEQFF
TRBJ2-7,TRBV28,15,CASRDNRDRFYEQYF
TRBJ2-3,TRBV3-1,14,CASSPEGATDTQYF
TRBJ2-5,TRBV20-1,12,CSVETAEETQYF
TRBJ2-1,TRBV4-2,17,CASSQERTRWGVNEQFF
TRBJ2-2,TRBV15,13,CATSSAGTGELFF
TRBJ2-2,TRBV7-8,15,CASSLWQGVAGELFF
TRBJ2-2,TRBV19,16,CASRTSGGLYTGELFF
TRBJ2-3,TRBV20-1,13,CSASPSFADTQYF
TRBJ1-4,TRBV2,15,CASSQRTGPNEKLFF
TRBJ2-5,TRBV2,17,CASSALTLAGHQETQYF
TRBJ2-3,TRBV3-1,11,CASSQAGLQYF
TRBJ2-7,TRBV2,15,CASTTGTSRTYEHYF
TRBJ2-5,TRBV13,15,CASSRRGTTQETQYF
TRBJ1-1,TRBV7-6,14,CASSFGGLGTEAFF
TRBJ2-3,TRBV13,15,CASSSNRDHTDTQYF
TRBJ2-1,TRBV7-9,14,CASSSRLAHNEQFF
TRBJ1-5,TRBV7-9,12,CASSTGNQPQHF
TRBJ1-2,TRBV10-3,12,CAISEAVEGYTF
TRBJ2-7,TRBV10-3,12,CAISEGSYEQYF
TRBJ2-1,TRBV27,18,CASSLSLLAGGPYNEQFF
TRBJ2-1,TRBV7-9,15,CASSLGGEVRNEQFF
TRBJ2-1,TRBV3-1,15,CASSPGTAQGYEQFF
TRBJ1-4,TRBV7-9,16,CASSLAGAGTHEKLFF
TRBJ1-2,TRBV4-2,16,CASSQDRLETNYGYTF
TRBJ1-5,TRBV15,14,CATSRDRNSQPQHF
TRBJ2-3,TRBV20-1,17,CSARSYGGLGVTDTQYF
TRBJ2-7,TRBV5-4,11,CASSWGGEQYF
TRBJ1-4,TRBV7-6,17,CASSLAMRGRTNEKLFF
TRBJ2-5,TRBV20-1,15,CSARDERGVQETQYF
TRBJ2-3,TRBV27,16,CASSLSGGIVTDTQYF
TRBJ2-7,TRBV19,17,CASSTWRQGLGTYEQYF
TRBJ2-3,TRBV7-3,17,CASSLSPSGGWADTQYF
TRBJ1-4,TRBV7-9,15,CASSFVPPSNEKLFF
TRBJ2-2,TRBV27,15,CASSTTTGGRGELFF
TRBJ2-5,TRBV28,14,CASSLSREGETQYF
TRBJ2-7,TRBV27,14,CASSLGAPSYEQYF
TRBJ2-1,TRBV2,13,CASLQPPLNEQFF
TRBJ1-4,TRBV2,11,CASTSYEKLFF
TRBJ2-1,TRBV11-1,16,CASSFTSGGSYNEQFF
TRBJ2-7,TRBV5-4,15,CASSHGTGGIYEQYF
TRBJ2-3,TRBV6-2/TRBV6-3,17,CASSYQAGGPLTDTQYF
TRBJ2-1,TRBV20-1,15,CSAATGQVRYNEQFF
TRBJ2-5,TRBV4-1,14,CASSQRGPLETQYF
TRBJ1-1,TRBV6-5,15,CASSYPGTQNTEAFF
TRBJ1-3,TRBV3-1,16,CASTPRSGYSGNTIYF
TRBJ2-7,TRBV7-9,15,CASSSSASGDYEQYF
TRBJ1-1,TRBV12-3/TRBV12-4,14,CASRATHMNTEAFF
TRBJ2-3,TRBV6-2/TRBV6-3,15,CASSTILGSTDTQYF